What follows describes a single T cell receptor beta chain. Its target is not known. PCR primers comprised 60 Vbeta and 13 Jbeta primers. Assay: immunoSEQ multiplex PCR; the TCRdb copy retains only in-frame clones and omits some. The repertoire holds approximately 190,000 clones, with approximately 70% as singletons. In germline, CDR1 is LNHDA, CDR2 SQIVND (reference sequence). The V and J ends lost 3 bases and 8 bases respectively, with 19 bases between them. This CDR3 is built from 15 residues. The data derive from a study of cytomegalovirus exposure and HLA in healthy donors. General study points: An apparent linkage of common viral pathogens to several of the most significant clusters emerged in a later analysis. In vitro checks showed that a few CMV-associated chains really do target CMV antigens. Associated with HLA alleles at 0.05 false discovery rate in a later analysis were over 15,000 TCR beta sequences. In a later analysis, TCR beta V- and J-gene trimming was associated with a missense DCLRE1C variant.

This chain joins TRBV19 and TRBJ1-2; perhaps TRBD1 as D (6 bases). Input material: PBMCs. This TCR derives from a woman in her 30s in good health and CMV-seronegative. The CDR3 sequence: CASSMGAMRSGGYTF. DNA for the CDR3: TGTGCCAGTAGTATGGGGGCCATGAGGTCGGGCGGCTACACCTTC.